A single sample is the source of the 15 T cell receptor beta chains below, sequenced in a study of T-cell reconstitution after alpha-beta-depleted transplantation in children. Preparation of the TCRbeta library involved a method that used unique molecular identifiers. TCRdb reprocessed the PCR reads via MiXCR and lists one record per CDR3 protein. Of hundreds of thousands of distinct CDR3 sequences in the sample, about a tenth are singletons; the top ten hold roughly 7%. The sequenced sample was PBMCs, obtained before TCRalphabeta/CD19-depleted stem cell transplant. The receptor set was obtained from a boy under two years old with acute myeloid leukemia, due to receive a stem cell transplant.

The sample holds many counts of this clonotype. This chain joins TRBV5-1 and TRBJ2-2, with 7 bases lining up with TRBD1. Germline V CDR1 and CDR2: SGHRS, YFSETQ. Unmatched junction bases numbered 3, after V lost 0 bases and J lost 4 bases. The CDR3 contains 15 residues. The CDR3 coding sequence is TGCGCCAGCAGCTTGGGGGGACAGCCCACCGGGGAGCTGTTTTTT. Translating gives CASSLGGQPTGELFF. Filled out from reference TRBV5-1 and TRBJ2-2, the complete variable domain reads KAGVTQTPRYLIKTRGQQVTLSCSPISGHRSVSWYQQTPGQGLQFLFEYFSETQRNKGNFPGRFSGRQFSNSRSEMNVSTLELGDSALYLCASSLGGQPTGELFFGEGSRLTVL.

This clonotype came up many times. The chain couples TRBV5-5 to TRBJ2-2; D gene ambiguous. This CDR3 contains 17 residues. Looked up from germline, CDR1 is SGHKS and CDR2 is YYEKEE (reference sequence). The ends were cut back, 2 bases at V and 0 bases at J, with 14 bases in the middle. The CDR3 spells CASSFGSRPPNTGELFF. DNA for the CDR3: TGTGCCAGCAGCTTCGGGTCCCGGCCCCCGAACACCGGGGAGCTGTTTTTT.

This rearrangement joins TRBV11-2 to TRBJ2-7, with D perhaps matching TRBD1 or TRBD2 (6 bases each). V lost 4 bases to trimming and J lost 3 bases, with 13 bases between them. CDR3 size: 14 residues. Germline CDR1 SGHAT, CDR2 FQNNGV. This CDR3 is CASSSPRGVYEQYF. In DNA, the CDR3 is TGTGCCAGCAGCTCGCCGAGGGGGGTCTACGAGCAGTACTTC. The variable domain in full, completed from reference TRBV11-2 and TRBJ2-7, reads EAGVAQSPRYKIIEKRQSVAFWCNPISGHATLYWYQQILGQGPKLLIQFQNNGVVDDSQLPKDRFSAERLKGVDSTLKIQPAKLEDSAVYLCASSSPRGVYEQYFGPGTRLTVT.

The chain recombines TRBV19 with TRBJ1-5, with D unclear. The CDR3 is 12 residues long. V gave up 1 base and J gave up 9 bases, with 7 bases separating them. The germline gives CDR1 LNHDA, CDR2 SQIVND (reference sequence). The CDR3 bases are TGTGCCAGTAGTATAGCCGACGGGCCCCAGCATTTT. Its translation: CASSIADGPQHF.

This clonotype has a count of ten or more. The chain links TRBV7-8 to TRBJ2-7; 8 bases map to TRBD2. CDR1 and CDR2 from the germline V gene are SGHVS and FQNEAQ. CDR3 length: 17 residues. V shed 0 bases and J 3 bases; nucleotides not matched to a gene: 10. CDR3 region: CASSLAVGTSLIYEQYF. For the CDR3, the DNA is TGTGCCAGCAGCTTAGCGGTCGGGACTAGTCTAATCTACGAGCAGTACTTC.

This clonotype was recorded at least ten times. The chain employs TRBV5-6 and TRBJ2-7, with 7 positions matching TRBD1. The V segment lost 2 bases and the J segment 0 bases; nucleotides outside the gene matches: 2. CDR1 and CDR2 (germline): SGHDT, YYEEEE. This CDR3 is 14 amino acids long. CDR3 protein: CASSFGTDSYEQYF. In DNA, the CDR3 is TGTGCCAGCAGCTTCGGGACAGACTCCTACGAGCAGTACTTC.

This clonotype was picked up many times. The CDR3 region has the DNA TGTGCCAGCAGCCAGACAGGGGGGGGCTGGTACACCGGGGAGCTGTTTTTT. Its translation: CASSQTGGGWYTGELFF. The gene calls are TRBV14 and TRBJ2-2; 9 bases agree with TRBD1. With 3 bases clipped from V and 3 bases from J, the junction kept 8 bases outside the gene matches. The CDR3 consists of 17 residues. Germline V lookup: CDR1 SGHDN, CDR2 FVKESK.

This clonotype has a count of ten or more. Relative to the germline gene, one junction end is altered; a read error may explain this. This chain uses TRBV12-3 or TRBV12-4 with TRBJ2-5; TRBD1 matches at 7 bases. The CDR3 loop spans 12 amino acids. The CDR3 DNA reads as TGTGCCAGCAGTACAGGGGAAGAGATCCAGTACTTC. Its translation: CASSTGEEIQYF.

A remark on this clonotype: It may be a read error: a sequence one base away is much more abundant. The J gene is TRBJ2-7, the V gene TRBV25-1; no clear D. There are 13 residues in the CDR3. CDR1 MGHDK and CDR2 SYGVNS come from the germline V gene. CDR3 DNA: TGTACCAGCAGTGAATCCCTTTTCTACGAGCAGTACTTC. This encodes CTSSESLFYEQYF.

This clonotype was counted ten times or more. The V gene is TRBV3-1, the J gene TRBJ2-1; tentatively, D is TRBD2 (5 bases). The CDR3 is 13 residues long. Germline V gene sequence: CDR1 LGHDT, CDR2 YNNKEL (reference sequence). V gave up 1 base and J gave up 8 bases, with 9 bases separating them. Here the CDR3 reads CASSQVQLDEQFF. The CDR3 bases are TGTGCCAGCAGCCAAGTCCAACTAGATGAGCAGTTCTTC.

This clonotype occurred many times. The gene calls are TRBV7-3 and TRBJ2-3; no definite D call. This CDR3 is built from 13 residues. CDR1 SGHTA and CDR2 FQGTGA come from the germline V gene. Trimming took off 3 bases at V and 1 base at J, with 5 bases between the two ends. The CDR3 DNA reads as TGTGCCAGCAGCTTCCAACGCACAGATACGCAGTATTTT. It specifies CASSFQRTDTQYF.

A word on this clonotype: Given a much more abundant clone one base away, this may be a read error. The V and J genes are TRBV9 and TRBJ2-7, with D perhaps being TRBD1 or TRBD2 (5 bases each). CDR1 is SGDLS, CDR2 YYNGEE, per germline. The V end lost 4 bases, the J end lost 5 bases, and 16 bases lay between the germline ends. There are 14 residues in the CDR3. This CDR3 is CASSLTGTEHEQYF. The CDR3 coding sequence is TGTGCCAGCAGCCTTACCGGGACCGAGCACGAGCAGTACTTC.

The chain links TRBV28 to TRBJ2-7, with TRBD1 matching 7 bases. Per germline, CDR1 MDHEN and CDR2 SYDVKM. The CDR3 runs to 14 residues. The junction had 9 bases not matched to a gene; V was cut back by 10 bases and J by 0 bases. CDR3 sequence reads: CATDRDSHSYEQYF. The CDR3 DNA reads as TGTGCCACCGACCGGGACAGCCACTCCTACGAGCAGTACTTC.

There are many counts of this clonotype. The gene calls are TRBV27 and TRBJ2-1, with 7 bases matching TRBD2. CDR3 size: 15 residues. With 3 bases clipped from V and 3 bases from J, the junction kept 5 bases outside the gene matches. The germline gives CDR1 MNHEY, CDR2 SMNVEV (reference sequence). The CDR3 sequence: CASSFAGGGYNEQFF. The CDR3 DNA is TGTGCCAGCAGTTTTGCCGGCGGGGGCTACAATGAGCAGTTCTTC.

Points on this clonotype: This may arise from a read error, as a much more abundant clone is one base away. The genes are TRBV3-1 and TRBJ2-6; D gene ambiguous. Trimming took 8 bases from V and 0 from J, leaving 23 bases between them. Germline CDR1 LGHDT, CDR2 YNNKEL (reference sequence). The length of the CDR3 is 19 residues. Here the CDR3 DNA reads TGTGCCAGCTGGGGATCCGGGTCTCCACTTGGCTCTGGGGCCAACGTCCTGACTTTC. This gives the protein CASWGSGSPLGSGANVLTF.